A few counts support the clone carrying this T cell receptor (beta chain). The antigen is undetermined. This entry belongs to a study of naive and memory T cell subsets. Study results and limitations: Over 85% of naive TCR sequences appeared only once, unlike memory subsets. TCR counts from RNA may reflect activation-linked expression changes. Naive and memory repertoire findings lacked a ground truth for validation.

Germline values: CDR1 SGDLS, CDR2 YYNGEE. Losses at the gene ends were 6 bases for V and 4 bases for J; bases not matched to a gene: 8. CDR3 length equals 15 residues. An equimolar mix of two oligonucleotides served as the beta constant-region primer for TRBC1 and TRBC2. Nested alpha and beta constant-region primers with the SP2 primer drove four PCR rounds on ligated cDNA. Ligation attached a single-stranded oligonucleotide with a 12-nucleotide UMI and the SP2 primer to the cDNA 3' end. Each CDR3 protein is one row after TCRdb ran MiXCR on the UMI-ligation and nested PCR reads. The sample shows 130,000 or so distinct CDR3 sequences, about 36% of them seen only once.

Sequencing was done on a sample of central memory CD4+ T cells from blood. V gene TRBV9 combines with J gene TRBJ2-3; 10 bases are shared with TRBD2. The TCR comes from a human donor in good health. CDR3 nucleotide sequence: TGTGCCAGCAAAAGCGGGAGGGCCAGTTCAGATACGCAGTATTTT. Protein product: CASKSGRASSDTQYF.